This T cell receptor beta chain comes out of a study of OX40 agonist ivuxolimab in advanced cancers. Study as a whole: Every 2 weeks, patients got intravenous ivuxolimab at one of six dose levels (0.01-10 mg/kg). Three patients got partial responses; one had hepatocellular carcinoma and two had cutaneous melanoma.

Generated by immunoSEQ multiplex PCR, the TCRdb table keeps only in-frame clones and is missing some. Among just under 65,000 clones listed, almost 85% were seen once. Whole-study findings and limits: On average, CD8+ T cells showed a greater number of expanded clones than CD4+.

As regards this clone: Its antigen is as yet unknown.

The sequence was obtained from an adult with an advanced solid tumor such as melanoma, head and neck, liver or kidney cancer. Here the sequenced sample was CD4+ or CD8+ T cells sorted from blood, taken in a trial of the OX40 agonist ivuxolimab.

This CDR3 reads CASSYLGQGGNQPQHF. CDR3 sequence (DNA): TGTGCCAGCAGTTATTTGGGACAGGGCGGCAATCAGCCCCAGCATTTT. This chain joins TRBV2 and TRBJ1-5, with 9 bases identical to TRBD1. V shed 5 bases and J 2 bases; nucleotides not matched to a gene: 7. The CDR3 covers 16 residues. Germline CDR1 SNHLY, CDR2 FYNNEI. Variable domain in full (rest from reference TRBV2 and TRBJ1-5): EPEVTQTPSHQVTQMGQEVILRCVPISNHLYFYWYRQILGQKVEFLVSFYNNEISEKSEIFDDQFSVERPDGSNFTLKIRSTKLEDSAMYFCASSYLGQGGNQPQHFGDGTRLSIL.